What follows are 28 T cell receptor beta chains derived from one specimen sequenced in a study of blood T cell repertoires in COVID-19. The assay was immunoSEQ multiplex PCR, and TCRdb's table has in-frame clones only and misses some. The table records around 230,000 clones, under 90% of them present only once. The sequenced sample was peripheral blood. These receptors were taken from a woman in her thirties or forties with active or convalescent COVID-19.

The V gene is TRBV18, the J gene TRBJ2-2; a weak D match, TRBD1 (5 bases). Per germline, CDR1 KGHSH and CDR2 LQKENI. This CDR3 is built from 14 residues. V lost 6 bases to trimming and J lost 1 base, with 9 bases between them. The CDR3 protein is CASSKQGNTGELFF. The CDR3 DNA sequence: TGTGCCAGCTCCAAGCAGGGGAACACCGGGGAGCTGTTTTTT.

This rearrangement joins TRBV2 to TRBJ1-3; tentative D call: TRBD1 (6 bases). There are 16 residues in the CDR3. From germline, CDR1 is SNHLY and CDR2 FYNNEI. V lost 7 bases to trimming and J lost 9 bases, with 25 bases between them. The CDR3 reads CASISLLLGARGTIYF. CDR3 DNA sequence: TGTGCCAGCATCTCGCTTTTATTGGGGGCCCGCGGCACCATATATTTT.

The V call is TRBV28, the J call TRBJ2-5, with no clear D. The CDR3 has 11 amino acids. With 6 bases removed from V and 2 bases from J, the gap between germline ends came to 4 bases. In germline, CDR1 is MDHEN, CDR2 SYDVKM. The CDR3 region has the DNA TGTGCCAGCAGGTCTCAAGAGACCCAGTACTTC. This encodes CASRSQETQYF.

The chain joins TRBV27 to TRBJ2-7; TRBD2 matches 13 bases. Germline assignment: CDR1 MNHEY and CDR2 SMNVEV (reference sequence). CDR3 length: 16 amino acids. The V and J ends lost 5 bases and 2 bases, in that order; junction bases with no gene match: 6. The CDR3 is CASSRGLAGAAYEQYF. In DNA form, the CDR3 reads TGTGCCAGCAGTCGTGGACTAGCGGGGGCCGCCTACGAGCAGTACTTC.

The chain recombines TRBV12-3 or TRBV12-4 with TRBJ2-7; unclear D gene. Trimming removed 4 bases at V and 2 bases at J, with 6 bases between. There are 12 residues in the CDR3. DNA of the CDR3: TGTGCCAGCAGTTATCGGGCCTACGAGCAGTACTTC. Translated: CASSYRAYEQYF.

As concerns this clone: At the DNA level, this CDR3 is encoded by other sequences in the same sample as well. The chain uses TRBV30 and TRBJ1-4; D not resolved. V lost 3 bases and J lost 8, with 10 bases in between. Germline V gene sequence: CDR1 GTSNPN, CDR2 SVGIG (reference sequence). The CDR3 spans 12 residues. CDR3 DNA: TGTGCCTGGAGAGGAGGGAACGAAAAACTGTTTTTT. Its protein product is CAWRGGNEKLFF.

The V gene is TRBV2, the J gene TRBJ1-2, with D maybe TRBD1 (5 bases). This CDR3 contains 13 residues. The V gene lost 5 bases and the J gene lost 5 bases, with 12 bases spanning the gap. CDR1 is SNHLY and CDR2 is FYNNEI in the germline V gene. CDR3 bases: TGTGCCAGCAGTAGACAGCGCGATTATGGCTACACCTTC. Translated, it gives CASSRQRDYGYTF.

V usage is TRBV11-2 and J usage is TRBJ1-2; D may be TRBD1 (5 bases). Between the trimmed V and J ends, which lost 0 bases and 4 bases, there was a span of 12 bases. The CDR3 consists of 15 residues. CDR1 and CDR2 (germline): SGHAT, FQNNGV. CDR3: CASSLDRGATYGYTF. CDR3 DNA: TGTGCCAGCAGCTTAGATCGTGGGGCGACCTATGGCTACACCTTC. The variable domain in full, completed from reference TRBV11-2 and TRBJ1-2, reads EAGVAQSPRYKIIEKRQSVAFWCNPISGHATLYWYQQILGQGPKLLIQFQNNGVVDDSQLPKDRFSAERLKGVDSTLKIQPAKLEDSAVYLCASSLDRGATYGYTFGSGTRLTVV.

This clone came up a few times. The same CDR3 also results from other DNA sequences found in this sample. V and J are TRBV9 and TRBJ1-3; 7 bases line up with TRBD1. CDR3 length equals 15 residues. Trimming cost V 4 bases and J 1 base; bases outside gene matches: 5. The germline V gene encodes CDR1 SGDLS and CDR2 YYNGEE. In DNA form, the CDR3 reads TGTGCCAGCAGCCCTACAGGGGCTTCTGGAAACACCATATATTTT. It translates to CASSPTGASGNTIYF.

The chain carries TRBV19 and TRBJ1-1, with 9 bases aligning to TRBD1. Unmatched junction bases numbered 4, after V lost 6 bases and J lost 5 bases. The germline V gene encodes CDR1 LNHDA and CDR2 SQIVND (reference sequence). This CDR3 has 13 amino acids. The chain's CDR3 is CASSRQGGTEAFF. The CDR3 DNA reads TGTGCCAGTAGCCGACAGGGGGGAACTGAAGCTTTCTTT.

The J gene is TRBJ2-3, the V gene TRBV18; 7 nucleotides line up with TRBD1. V dropped 1 base and J dropped 5; count of bases not matched to a gene: 3. Germline V CDR1 and CDR2: KGHSH, LQKENI. The CDR3 spans 14 residues. CDR3 region: CASSPQGAVDTQYF. As DNA, the CDR3 is TGTGCCAGCTCACCACAGGGGGCTGTAGATACGCAGTATTTT.

CDR3 sequence (DNA): TGTGCCAGCAGCCCAGCGGGGGGGCCCGACGAGCAGTACTTC. Translation gives CASSPAGGPDEQYF. The rearrangement links TRBV4-2 to TRBJ2-7; 10 bases line up with TRBD2. J gave up 5 bases and V 4 bases, and 5 bases lay outside the gene matches. CDR1 is LGHNA and CDR2 is YNFKEQ in the germline V gene. There are 14 residues in the CDR3.

V gene TRBV5-8 combines with J gene TRBJ1-4, with D unclear. CDR3 length: 16 residues. The V end was cut by 0 bases, the J end by 2 bases, with 11 bases between. Germline values: CDR1 SGHTS, CDR2 YDEGEE. CDR3 protein: CASSLGSAATNEKLFF. In DNA form, the CDR3 reads TGTGCCAGCAGCTTGGGTTCGGCGGCGACTAATGAAAAACTGTTTTTT.

J is TRBJ2-5 and V is TRBV6-5; TRBD2 is a possible D gene (5 bases). CDR1 and CDR2 (germline): MNHEY, SVGAGI. Deletions cut 7 bases from V and 2 bases from J, with 8 bases between. The CDR3 consists of 12 residues. CDR3 bases: TGTGCCAGCAAGGACTTTCAAGAGACCCAGTACTTC. Translating gives CASKDFQETQYF.

The V call is TRBV6-4, the J call TRBJ1-1, with TRBD1 matching 9 bases. Germline V gives CDR1 MRHNA, CDR2 SNTAGT. The CDR3 runs 15 residues. V lost 2 bases and J lost 4; bases outside the gene matches: 5. DNA of the CDR3: TGTGCCAGCAGTGACACCGGACAGGGGCTCACTGAAGCTTTCTTT. Protein product: CASSDTGQGLTEAFF.

This chain links TRBV6-5 with TRBJ1-3, with D possibly matching TRBD1 (5 bases). Per the germline V gene, CDR1 is MNHEY and CDR2 is SVGAGI. This CDR3 has 15 residues. V was clipped by 5 bases and J by 0 bases, with 11 bases between them. The CDR3: CASSPDRHSGNTIYF. The DNA of the CDR3 is TGTGCCAGCAGTCCAGACAGACACTCTGGAAACACCATATATTTT.

The chain uses TRBV27 and TRBJ1-5; D gene ambiguous. CDR3 size: 15 residues. The V end was cut by 6 bases, the J end by 1 base, with 13 bases between. Looked up from germline, CDR1 is MNHEY and CDR2 is SMNVEV (reference sequence). The CDR3 bases are TGTGCCAGCAGCCCTACCCGCATAAGCAATCAGCCCCAGCATTTT. It is translated as CASSPTRISNQPQHF.

The J gene is TRBJ2-5, the V gene TRBV3-1 (or the pseudogene TRBV3-2), with TRBD2 identical over 9 bases. Losses at the gene ends were 3 bases for V and 5 bases for J; bases not matched to a gene: 10. The CDR3 runs to 16 residues. Germline V gene sequence: CDR1 LGHDT, CDR2 YNNKEL (reference sequence). CDR3 DNA sequence: TGTGCCAGCAGCCAGAACATAGCGGGAGTGGGGGAGACCCAGTACTTC. This codes for CASSQNIAGVGETQYF.

Only one count was recorded for this clone. The chain links TRBV19 to TRBJ1-5, with TRBD1 identical over 7 bases. Germline loops: CDR1 LNHDA, CDR2 SQIVND (reference sequence). The CDR3 runs to 19 residues. J was trimmed by 0 bases and V by 0 bases; bases with no gene match: 11. Written as DNA, the CDR3 is TGTGCCAGTAGTATAGATTCCTTTGTGGGACAGAGTAGCAATCAGCCCCAGCATTTT. This codes for CASSIDSFVGQSSNQPQHF.

This clone came up once. CDR3 loop: CASSQDRLAGEWSGELFF. The CDR3 DNA reads TGCGCCAGCAGCCAAGATCGACTAGCGGGAGAGTGGTCCGGGGAGCTGTTTTTT. The chain carries TRBV4-1 and TRBJ2-2; TRBD2 aligns across 12 bases. The CDR3 covers 18 residues. The J segment lost 6 bases and the V segment lost 0 bases, leaving 8 bases of the junction unmatched. CDR1 MGHRA and CDR2 YSYEKL come from the germline V gene.

This clone was picked up a small number of times. The V call is TRBV5-1, the J call TRBJ2-7, with 9 bases fitting TRBD1. The CDR3 has 15 amino acids. Trimming took 5 bases from V and 5 from J; bases not matched to a gene: 11. Germline-derived CDR1 and CDR2 are SGHRS and YFSETQ. In DNA, the CDR3 is TGCGCCAGCAGATTTGTACCGGGACAGGGTAACGAGCAGTACTTC. Protein: CASRFVPGQGNEQYF.

CDR3 loop: CASSLAAGNQPQHF. The CDR3 bases are TGTGCCAGCAGCTTAGCGGCAGGGAACCAGCCCCAGCATTTT. This chain uses TRBV7-6 with TRBJ1-5; D is possibly TRBD1 (5 bases). There are 14 residues in the CDR3. Germline V lookup: CDR1 SGHVS, CDR2 FNYEAQ. The ends were cut back, 0 bases at V and 7 bases at J, with 10 bases in the middle. Full variable domain (remainder filled in from reference TRBV7-6 and TRBJ1-5): GAGVSQSPRYKVTKRGQDVALRCDPISGHVSLYWYRQALGQGPEFLTYFNYEAQQDKSGLPNDRFSAERPEGSISTLTIQRTEQRDSAMYRCASSLAAGNQPQHFGDGTRLSIL.

The genes are TRBV3-1 (or the pseudogene TRBV3-2) and TRBJ1-4; D is unclear. The germline gives CDR1 LGHDT, CDR2 YNNKEL (reference sequence). CDR3 length: 12 residues. V gave up 1 base and J gave up 8 bases, with 5 bases separating them. The CDR3 DNA reads as TGTGCCAGCAGCCAAGGAGGCGAAAAACTGTTTTTT. Translating it yields CASSQGGEKLFF.

This chain uses TRBV5-1 with TRBJ2-5; TRBD1 aligns across 11 bases. This CDR3 is 17 amino acids long. Looked up from germline, CDR1 is SGHRS and CDR2 is YFSETQ. The junction had 9 bases not matched to a gene; V was cut back by 0 bases and J by 5 bases. The CDR3 loop is CASSLGLPGQGGETQYF. CDR3 nucleotide sequence: TGCGCCAGCAGCTTGGGACTACCGGGACAGGGGGGGGAGACCCAGTACTTC.

The chain combines TRBV7-8 with TRBJ2-2, with D perhaps matching TRBD2 (5 bases). CDR1 is SGHVS and CDR2 is FQNEAQ in the germline V gene. The CDR3 contains 17 residues. The V end was cut by 6 bases, the J end by 3 bases, with 20 bases between. In nucleotides, the CDR3 is TGTGCCAGCAGACGAAGCGCTGGCGGGCGGTACACCGGGGAGCTGTTTTTT. This translates into CASRRSAGGRYTGELFF.

V gene TRBV7-2 combines with J gene TRBJ1-2; the D gene is possibly TRBD1 (5 bases). Trimming took 1 base from V and 4 from J, leaving 13 bases between them. Germline V gene sequence: CDR1 SGHTA, CDR2 FQGNSA. The CDR3 extends over 15 amino acids. The CDR3 region has the DNA TGTGCCAGCAGCTTAGGGGCAGGGCTTACCTATGGCTACACCTTC. This sequence encodes CASSLGAGLTYGYTF.

V and J are TRBV30 and TRBJ1-3; D is unresolved. Trimming removed 3 bases at V and 4 bases at J, with 10 bases between. The CDR3 consists of 13 residues. Per the germline V gene, CDR1 is GTSNPN and CDR2 is SVGIG (reference sequence). CDR3 sequence (DNA): TGTGCCTGGAGGAGCGGGAGCGGAAACACCATATATTTT. Its translation is CAWRSGSGNTIYF. The full variable domain, its missing parts supplied by reference TRBV30 and TRBJ1-3, is SQTIHQWPATLVQPVGSPLSLECTVEGTSNPNLYWYRQAAGRGLQLLFYSVGIGQISSEVPQNLSASRPQDRQFILSSKKLLLSDSGFYLCAWRSGSGNTIYFGEGSWLTVV.

DNA for the CDR3: TGTGCCAGCAGCCTAGAAGTCGGGACAGGGGGCGTAAGGCAGTACTTC. It yields the protein CASSLEVGTGGVRQYF. The gene calls are TRBV3-1 (or the pseudogene TRBV3-2) and TRBJ2-7, with 12 nucleotides matching TRBD1. The junction had 13 bases not matched to a gene; V was cut back by 4 bases and J by 9 bases. CDR3 length: 16 amino acids. Germline CDR1 LGHDT, CDR2 YNNKEL (reference sequence).